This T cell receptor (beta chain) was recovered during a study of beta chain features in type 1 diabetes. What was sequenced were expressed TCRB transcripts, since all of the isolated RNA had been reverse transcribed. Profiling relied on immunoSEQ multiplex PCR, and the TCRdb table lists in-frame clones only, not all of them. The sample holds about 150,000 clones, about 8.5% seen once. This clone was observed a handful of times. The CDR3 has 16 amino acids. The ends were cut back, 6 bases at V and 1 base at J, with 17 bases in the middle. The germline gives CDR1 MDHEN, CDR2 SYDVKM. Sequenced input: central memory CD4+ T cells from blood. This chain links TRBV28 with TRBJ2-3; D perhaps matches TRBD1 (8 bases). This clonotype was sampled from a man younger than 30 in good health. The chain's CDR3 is CASSEVQGGGTDTQYF. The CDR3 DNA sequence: TGTGCCAGCAGCGAAGTACAGGGGGGGGGCACAGATACGCAGTATTTT.